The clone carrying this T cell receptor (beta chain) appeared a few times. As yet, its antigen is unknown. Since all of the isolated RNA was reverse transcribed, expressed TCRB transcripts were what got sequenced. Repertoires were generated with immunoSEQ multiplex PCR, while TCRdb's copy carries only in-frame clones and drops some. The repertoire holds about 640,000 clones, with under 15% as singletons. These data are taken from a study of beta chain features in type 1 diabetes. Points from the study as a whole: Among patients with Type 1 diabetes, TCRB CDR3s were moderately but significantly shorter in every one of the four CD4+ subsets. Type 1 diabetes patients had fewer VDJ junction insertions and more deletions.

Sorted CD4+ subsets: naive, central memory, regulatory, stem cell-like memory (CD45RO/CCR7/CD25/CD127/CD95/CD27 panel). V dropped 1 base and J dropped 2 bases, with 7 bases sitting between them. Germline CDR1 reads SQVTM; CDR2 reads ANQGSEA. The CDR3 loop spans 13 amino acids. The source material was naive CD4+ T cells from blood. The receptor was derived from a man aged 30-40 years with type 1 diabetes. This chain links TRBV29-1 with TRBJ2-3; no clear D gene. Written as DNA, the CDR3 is TGCAGCGTTGAAGGCAGATACACAGATACGCAGTATTTT. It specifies CSVEGRYTDTQYF.